This TCR beta chain originates from a study of CD8+ T cells in alopecia areata. cDNA prepared by RNA extraction and subsequent reverse transcription served as the template for sequencing. Some clones are missing from TCRdb's copy, which holds only in-frame ones; the method was immunoSEQ multiplex PCR. The data show hundreds of thousands of clones, 50% to 65% seen once. This clone was counted between two and nine times. With 7 bases clipped from V and 0 bases from J, the junction kept 6 bases outside the gene matches. The CDR3 totals 15 residues. Germline values: CDR1 SEHNR, CDR2 FQNEAQ (reference sequence).

This TCR came from a human donor with alopecia areata. This chain connects TRBV7-9 to TRBJ2-3; TRBD2 aligns across 8 bases. Sequencing was performed on CD4+ T cells sorted from blood, taken at week 0. The CDR3 coding sequence is TGTGCCAGCACCATTAGCGGGGCTAGCACAGATACGCAGTATTTT. It translates to CASTISGASTDTQYF.